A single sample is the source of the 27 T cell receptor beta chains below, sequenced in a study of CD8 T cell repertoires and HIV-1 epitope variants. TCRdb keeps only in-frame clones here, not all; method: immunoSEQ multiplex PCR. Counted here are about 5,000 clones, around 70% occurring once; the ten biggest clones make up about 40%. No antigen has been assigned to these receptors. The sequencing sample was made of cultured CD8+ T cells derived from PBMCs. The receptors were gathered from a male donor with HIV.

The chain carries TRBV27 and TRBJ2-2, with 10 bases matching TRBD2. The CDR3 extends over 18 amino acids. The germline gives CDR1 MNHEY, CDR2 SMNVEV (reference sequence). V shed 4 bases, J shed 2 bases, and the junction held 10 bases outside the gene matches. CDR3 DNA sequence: TGTGCCAGCAGTTCAACGACAACTAGCGGGAACAACACCGGGGAGCTGTTTTTT. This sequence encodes CASSSTTTSGNNTGELFF.

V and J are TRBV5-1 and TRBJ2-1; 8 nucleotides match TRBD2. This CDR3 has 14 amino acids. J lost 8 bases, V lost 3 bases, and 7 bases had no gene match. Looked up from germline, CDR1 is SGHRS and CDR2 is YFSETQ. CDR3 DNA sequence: TGCGCCAGCAGCTCGGGACTAGACCTGGATGAGCAGTTCTTC. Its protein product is CASSSGLDLDEQFF.

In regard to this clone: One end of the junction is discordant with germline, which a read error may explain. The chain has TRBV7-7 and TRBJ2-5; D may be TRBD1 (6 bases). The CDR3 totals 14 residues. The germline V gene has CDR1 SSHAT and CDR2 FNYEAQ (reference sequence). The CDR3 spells CASSLGQTQETQYF. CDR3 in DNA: TGTGCTAGCAGCTTAGGACAGACTCAAGAGACCCAGTACTTC.

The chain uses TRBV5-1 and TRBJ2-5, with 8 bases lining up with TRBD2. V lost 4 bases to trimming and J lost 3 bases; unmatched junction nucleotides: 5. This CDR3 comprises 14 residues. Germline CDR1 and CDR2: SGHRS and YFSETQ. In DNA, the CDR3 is TGCGCCAGCAGCCCCTCCGGGGGGGAAGAGACCCAGTACTTC. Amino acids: CASSPSGGEETQYF. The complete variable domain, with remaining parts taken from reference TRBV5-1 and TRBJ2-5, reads KAGVTQTPRYLIKTRGQQVTLSCSPISGHRSVSWYQQTPGQGLQFLFEYFSETQRNKGNFPGRFSGRQFSNSRSEMNVSTLELGDSALYLCASSPSGGEETQYFGPGTRLLVL.

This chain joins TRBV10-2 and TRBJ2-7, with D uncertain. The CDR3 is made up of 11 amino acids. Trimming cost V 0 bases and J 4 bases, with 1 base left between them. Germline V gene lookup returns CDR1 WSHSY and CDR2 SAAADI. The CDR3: CASSESYEQYF. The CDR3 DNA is TGCGCCAGCAGTGAGTCGTACGAGCAGTACTTC.

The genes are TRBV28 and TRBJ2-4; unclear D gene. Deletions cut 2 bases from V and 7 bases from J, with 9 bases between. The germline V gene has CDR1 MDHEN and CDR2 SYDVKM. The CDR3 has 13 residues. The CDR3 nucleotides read TGTGCCAGCAGTTTACTCAGTGTGAACATTCAGTACTTC. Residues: CASSLLSVNIQYF.

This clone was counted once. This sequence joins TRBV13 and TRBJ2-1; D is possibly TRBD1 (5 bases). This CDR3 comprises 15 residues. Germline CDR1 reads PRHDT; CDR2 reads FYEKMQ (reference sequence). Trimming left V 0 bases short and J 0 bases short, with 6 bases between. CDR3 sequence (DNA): TGTGCCAGCAGCTTAGGGGGGCCCTCCTACAATGAGCAGTTCTTC. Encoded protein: CASSLGGPSYNEQFF.

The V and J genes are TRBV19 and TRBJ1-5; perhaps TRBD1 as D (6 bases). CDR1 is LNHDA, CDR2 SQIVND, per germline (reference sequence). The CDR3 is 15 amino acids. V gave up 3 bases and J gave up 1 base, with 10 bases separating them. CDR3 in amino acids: CASSIWGASNQPQHF. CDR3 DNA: TGTGCCAGTAGTATCTGGGGGGCAAGCAATCAGCCCCAGCATTTT.

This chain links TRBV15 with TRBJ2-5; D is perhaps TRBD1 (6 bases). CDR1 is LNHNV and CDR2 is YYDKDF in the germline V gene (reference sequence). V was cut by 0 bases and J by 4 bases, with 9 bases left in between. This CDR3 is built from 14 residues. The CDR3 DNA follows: TGTGCCACCAGCAGAGACGTAGGGGGAGAGACCCAGTACTTC. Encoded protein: CATSRDVGGETQYF.

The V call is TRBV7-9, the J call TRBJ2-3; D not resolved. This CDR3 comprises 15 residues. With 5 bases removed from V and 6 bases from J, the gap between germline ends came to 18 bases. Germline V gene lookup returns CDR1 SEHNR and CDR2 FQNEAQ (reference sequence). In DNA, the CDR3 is TGTGCCAGCAGCACGACCCGGACGGCCCCGGATACGCAGTATTTT. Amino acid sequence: CASSTTRTAPDTQYF. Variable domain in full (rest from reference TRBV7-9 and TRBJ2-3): DTGVSQNPRHKITKRGQNVTFRCDPISEHNRLYWYRQTLGQGPEFLTYFQNEAQLEKSRLLSDRFSAERPKGSFSTLEIQRTEQGDSAMYLCASSTTRTAPDTQYFGPGTRLTVL.

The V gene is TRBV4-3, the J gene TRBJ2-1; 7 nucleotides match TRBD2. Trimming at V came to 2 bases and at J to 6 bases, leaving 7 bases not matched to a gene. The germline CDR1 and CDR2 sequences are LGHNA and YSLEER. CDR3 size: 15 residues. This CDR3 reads CASSQSGLGGNEQFF. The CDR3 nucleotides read TGCGCCAGCAGCCAATCTGGACTAGGCGGCAATGAGCAGTTCTTC.

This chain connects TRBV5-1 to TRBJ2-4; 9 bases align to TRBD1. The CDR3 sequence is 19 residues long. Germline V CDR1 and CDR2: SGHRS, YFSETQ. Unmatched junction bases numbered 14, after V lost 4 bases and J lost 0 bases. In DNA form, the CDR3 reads TGCGCCAGCAGCCCGGAGAAAGGGACAGGGTCCTTAGCCAAAAACATTCAGTACTTC. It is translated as CASSPEKGTGSLAKNIQYF.

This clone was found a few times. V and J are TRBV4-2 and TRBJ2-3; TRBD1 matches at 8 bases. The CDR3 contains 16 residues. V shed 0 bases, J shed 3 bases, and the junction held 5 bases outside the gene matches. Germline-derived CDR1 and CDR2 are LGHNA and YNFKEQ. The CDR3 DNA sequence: TGTGCCAGCAGCCAAGAAGACAGGGGAGATACAGATACGCAGTATTTT. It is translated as CASSQEDRGDTDTQYF.

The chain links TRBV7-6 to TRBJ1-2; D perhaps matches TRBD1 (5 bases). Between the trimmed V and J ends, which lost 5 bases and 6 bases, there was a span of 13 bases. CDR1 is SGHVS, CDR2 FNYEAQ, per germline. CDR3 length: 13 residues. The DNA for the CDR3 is TGTGCCAGCAGCGAAGGGGTTGGGGATGGCTACACCTTC. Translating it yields CASSEGVGDGYTF.

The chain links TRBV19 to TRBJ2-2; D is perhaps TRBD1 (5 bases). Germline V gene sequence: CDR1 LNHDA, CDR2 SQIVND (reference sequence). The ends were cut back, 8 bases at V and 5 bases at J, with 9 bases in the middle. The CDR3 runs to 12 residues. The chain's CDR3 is CASRTRTGELFF. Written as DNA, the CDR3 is TGTGCCAGTCGGACAAGAACCGGGGAGCTGTTTTTT.

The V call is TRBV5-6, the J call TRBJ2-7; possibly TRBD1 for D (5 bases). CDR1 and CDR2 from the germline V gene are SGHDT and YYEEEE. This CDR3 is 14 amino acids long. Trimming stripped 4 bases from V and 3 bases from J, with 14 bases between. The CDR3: CASSPPDTNYEQYF. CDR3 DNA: TGTGCCAGCAGCCCGCCGGACACCAACTACGAGCAGTACTTC.

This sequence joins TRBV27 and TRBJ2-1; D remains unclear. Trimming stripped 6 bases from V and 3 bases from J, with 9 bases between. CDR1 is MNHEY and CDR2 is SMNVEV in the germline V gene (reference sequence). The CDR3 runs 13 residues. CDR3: CASRPTGYNEQFF. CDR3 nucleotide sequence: TGTGCCAGCAGACCAACTGGCTACAATGAGCAGTTCTTC.

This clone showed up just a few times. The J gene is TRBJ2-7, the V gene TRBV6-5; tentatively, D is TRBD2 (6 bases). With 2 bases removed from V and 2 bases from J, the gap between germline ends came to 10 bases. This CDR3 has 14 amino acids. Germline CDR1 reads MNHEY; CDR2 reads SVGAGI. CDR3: CASSYGTQPYEQYF. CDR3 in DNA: TGTGCCAGCAGTTACGGGACTCAACCCTACGAGCAGTACTTC.

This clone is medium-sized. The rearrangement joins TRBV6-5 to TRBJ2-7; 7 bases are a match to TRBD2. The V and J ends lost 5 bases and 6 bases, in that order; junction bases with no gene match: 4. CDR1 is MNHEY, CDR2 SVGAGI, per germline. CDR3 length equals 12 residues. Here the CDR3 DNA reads TGTGCCAGCAGTGCGGGGACTATCGAGCAGTACTTC. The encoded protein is CASSAGTIEQYF.

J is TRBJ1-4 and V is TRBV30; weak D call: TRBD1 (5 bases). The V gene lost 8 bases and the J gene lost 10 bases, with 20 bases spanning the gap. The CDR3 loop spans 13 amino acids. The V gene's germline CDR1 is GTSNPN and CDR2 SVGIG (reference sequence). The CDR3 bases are TGTGCCGGGCATGACTCCGGGGCCCGAAAACTGTTTTTT. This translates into CAGHDSGARKLFF.

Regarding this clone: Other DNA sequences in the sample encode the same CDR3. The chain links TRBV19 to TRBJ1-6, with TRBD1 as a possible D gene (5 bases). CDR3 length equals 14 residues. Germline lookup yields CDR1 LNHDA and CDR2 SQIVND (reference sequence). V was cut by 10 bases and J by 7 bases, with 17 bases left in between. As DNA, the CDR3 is TGTGCCACCTGCCCAGGGCTTGGAAATTCACCCCTCCACTTT. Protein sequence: CATCPGLGNSPLHF. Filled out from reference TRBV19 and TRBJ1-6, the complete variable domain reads DGGITQSPKYLFRKEGQNVTLSCEQNLNHDAMYWYRQDPGQGLRLIYYSQIVNDFQKGDIAEGYSVSREKKESFPLTVTSAQKNPTAFYLCATCPGLGNSPLHFGNGTRLTVT.

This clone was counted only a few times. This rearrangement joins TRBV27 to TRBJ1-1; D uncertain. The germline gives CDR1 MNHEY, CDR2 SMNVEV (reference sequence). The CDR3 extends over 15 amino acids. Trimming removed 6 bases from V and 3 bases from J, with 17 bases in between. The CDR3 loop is CASSPRLSEDTEAFF. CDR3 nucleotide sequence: TGTGCCAGCAGCCCCCGACTCTCGGAGGACACTGAAGCTTTCTTT.

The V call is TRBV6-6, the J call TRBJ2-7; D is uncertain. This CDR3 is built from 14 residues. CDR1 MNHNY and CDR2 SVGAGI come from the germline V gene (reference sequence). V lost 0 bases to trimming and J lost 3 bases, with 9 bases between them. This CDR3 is CASSYSVGYYEQYF. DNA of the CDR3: TGTGCCAGCAGTTACTCGGTCGGGTACTACGAGCAGTACTTC.

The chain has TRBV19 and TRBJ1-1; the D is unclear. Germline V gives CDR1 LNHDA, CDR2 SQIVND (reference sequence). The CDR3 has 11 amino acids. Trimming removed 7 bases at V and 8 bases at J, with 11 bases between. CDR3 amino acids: CASNGRLEAFF. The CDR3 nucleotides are TGTGCCAGTAACGGACGGCTAGAAGCTTTCTTT.

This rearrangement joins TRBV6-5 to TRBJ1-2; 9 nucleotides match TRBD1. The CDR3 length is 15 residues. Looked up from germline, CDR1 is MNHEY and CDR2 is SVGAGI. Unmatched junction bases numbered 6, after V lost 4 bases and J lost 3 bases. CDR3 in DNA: TGTGCCAGCAGTTCTTCACAGGGGGCTGACTATGGCTACACCTTC. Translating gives CASSSSQGADYGYTF.

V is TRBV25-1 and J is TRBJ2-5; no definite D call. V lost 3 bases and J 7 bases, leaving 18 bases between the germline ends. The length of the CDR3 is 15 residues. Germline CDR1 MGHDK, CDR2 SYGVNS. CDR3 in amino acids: CASSESAESYGTQYF. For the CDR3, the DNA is TGTGCCAGCAGTGAGTCCGCAGAGTCCTACGGGACCCAGTACTTC.

The CDR3 DNA reads TGTGCCAGCAGTGTAGGTGGTGGGAATGAGCAGTTCTTC. Protein product: CASSVGGGNEQFF. V usage is TRBV6-1 and J usage is TRBJ2-1, with D unresolved. The CDR3 has 13 amino acids. The germline CDR1 and CDR2 sequences are MNHNS and SASEGT. V was pared by 4 bases and J by 7 bases, with 11 bases between.